Below, 19 T cell receptor beta chains from the same sample are listed, as sequenced in a study of blood T cells in healthy people across ages. With a J-beta primer mix and a sample-barcoded 5' primer, a second PCR ran about 6 to 11 cycles. TCRdb analysed the 5' RACE reads with MiXCR anew, one entry per CDR3 protein. The sample carries about 1,800,000 distinct CDR3 sequences, roughly 27% recorded once. Sample: blood. The receptors stem from a woman aged 25 to 39 in good health.

To note about this clonotype: A junction end diverges from the germline sequence, so it may reflect a read error. The chain is built from TRBV7-2 and TRBJ2-3; the D gene is possibly TRBD1 (5 bases). The germline CDR1 and CDR2 sequences are SGHTA and FQGNSA. The CDR3 totals 14 residues. The CDR3 DNA reads TGTGCCAGCAGGGCCAGGGTTCTCACAGATGCGCAGTATTTT. The encoded protein is CASRARVLTDAQYF.

V is TRBV30 and J is TRBJ1-5, with no clear D. This CDR3 is built from 13 residues. Germline V gene lookup returns CDR1 GTSNPN and CDR2 SVGIG (reference sequence). Deletions cut 4 bases from V and 6 bases from J, with 13 bases between. CDR3: CAWTREAGQPQHF. In DNA, the CDR3 is TGTGCCTGGACAAGGGAGGCGGGTCAGCCCCAGCATTTT.

This clonotype was observed a handful of times. The chain couples TRBV12-3 or TRBV12-4 to TRBJ1-5; weak D call: TRBD1 (5 bases). Trimming took off 2 bases at V and 5 bases at J, with 13 bases between the two ends. This CDR3 region has 15 residues. The CDR3 is CASSLLGAPDQPQHF. The DNA of the CDR3 is TGTGCCAGCAGTTTATTAGGGGCTCCGGATCAGCCCCAGCATTTT.

This clonotype was seen a few times. V and J are TRBV9 and TRBJ1-5; D unresolved. This CDR3 spans 14 amino acids. Per the germline V gene, CDR1 is SGDLS and CDR2 is YYNGEE. V lost 5 bases to trimming and J lost 1 base, with 10 bases between them. The CDR3 region is CASSKGVSNQPQHF. DNA for the CDR3: TGTGCCAGCAGTAAGGGTGTGAGCAATCAGCCCCAGCATTTT.

This clonotype was seen at least ten times. CDR3 in DNA: TGCAGTGCTACGTCTAGCGGACTAGCAGACACAGATACGCAGTATTTT. This gives the protein CSATSSGLADTDTQYF. The chain joins TRBV20-1 to TRBJ2-3, with 8 bases matching TRBD2. The CDR3 runs 16 residues. With 4 bases clipped from V and 2 bases from J, the junction kept 11 bases outside the gene matches. In germline, CDR1 is DFQATT, CDR2 SNEGSKA (reference sequence).

V usage is TRBV20-1 and J usage is TRBJ2-3; D is unclear. From germline, CDR1 is DFQATT and CDR2 SNEGSKA (reference sequence). V lost 1 base and J 7 bases, leaving 18 bases between the germline ends. This CDR3 region has 15 residues. CDR3 nucleotides: TGCAGTGCTAGAGTAGGAACTTCAAACACCCATACGCAGTATTTT. This sequence encodes CSARVGTSNTHTQYF.

V gene TRBV24-1 combines with J gene TRBJ1-2; possible D gene TRBD1, 6 bases. The CDR3 consists of 14 residues. Per germline, CDR1 KGHDR and CDR2 SFDVKD. V was cut by 4 bases and J by 5 bases, with 13 bases left in between. CDR3 in DNA: TGTGCCACCAGTGACCACGGGACACGTTATGGCTACACCTTC. It codes for CATSDHGTRYGYTF.

With regard to this clonotype: A much larger clonotype is one base distant, so this may be a read error. J is TRBJ2-1 and V is TRBV20-1; 7 bases agree with TRBD2. Germline values: CDR1 DFQATT, CDR2 SNEGSKA (reference sequence). The CDR3 loop spans 13 amino acids. Trimming took 6 bases from V and 6 from J; bases not matched to a gene: 8. CDR3 loop: CSAPGGSRNEQFF. The CDR3, as DNA: TGCAGTGCCCCCGGCGGGAGCCGCAATGAGCAGTTCTTC.

Many counts were recorded for this clonotype. The chain couples TRBV20-1 to TRBJ2-5; D gene uncertain. V lost 7 bases to trimming and J lost 2 bases, with 8 bases between them. This CDR3 is 11 amino acids long. CDR1 is DFQATT, CDR2 SNEGSKA, per germline (reference sequence). The CDR3 loop reads CSGSPQETQYF. The CDR3 bases are TGCAGTGGCTCACCTCAAGAGACCCAGTACTTC.

This clonotype was found many times. V usage is TRBV28 and J usage is TRBJ2-4; 7 positions match TRBD1. CDR1 MDHEN and CDR2 SYDVKM come from the germline V gene. V lost 3 bases and J lost 9; bases outside the gene matches: 8. The CDR3 contains 14 residues. The CDR3 sequence: CASSFWTGRAIQYF. The CDR3 nucleotides are TGTGCCAGCAGTTTTTGGACAGGTCGGGCCATTCAGTACTTC.

There are a few counts of this clonotype. This chain uses TRBV5-5 with TRBJ1-5; D call uncertain. Germline values: CDR1 SGHKS, CDR2 YYEKEE (reference sequence). This CDR3 region has 13 residues. The ends were cut back, 6 bases at V and 3 bases at J, with 10 bases in the middle. CDR3 sequence reads: CASTNTPNQPQHF. CDR3 DNA sequence: TGTGCCAGCACCAACACCCCCAATCAGCCCCAGCATTTT.

This clonotype has ten or more counts. The chain links TRBV10-3 to TRBJ2-7, with 10 bases aligning to TRBD1. V lost 6 bases, J lost 7 bases, and 9 bases stayed unmatched. CDR1 is ENHRY and CDR2 is SYGVKD in the germline V gene. This CDR3 comprises 14 residues. The CDR3 sequence: CAIRPGQGFYEQYF. CDR3 coding DNA: TGTGCCATCAGGCCGGGACAGGGGTTTTATGAGCAGTACTTC.

A note on this clonotype: This may be a read error: a much more frequent sequence differs by one nucleotide. This chain connects TRBV7-2 to TRBJ2-7; unclear D gene. This CDR3 spans 14 amino acids. Trimming removed 5 bases at V and 7 bases at J, with 18 bases between. Germline CDR1 SGHTA, CDR2 FQGNSA. The CDR3 DNA follows: TGTGCCAGCAGCACCCGACAACAAGGCAATGAGCAGTACTTC. As protein: CASSTRQQGNEQYF.

The chain couples TRBV15 to TRBJ2-3, with D tentatively TRBD1 (6 bases). The CDR3 has 16 residues. The germline gives CDR1 LNHNV, CDR2 YYDKDF (reference sequence). V gave up 3 bases and J gave up 2 bases, with 15 bases separating them. This chain's CDR3 is CATSRGASPYTDTQYF. CDR3 nucleotide sequence: TGTGCCACCAGCAGGGGGGCGTCCCCTTACACAGATACGCAGTATTTT.

The rearrangement joins TRBV7-2 to TRBJ2-7; possibly TRBD1 for D (5 bases). The CDR3 consists of 16 residues. Deletions cut 1 base from V and 4 bases from J, with 17 bases between. The germline V gene has CDR1 SGHTA and CDR2 FQGNSA. Here the CDR3 DNA reads TGTGCCAGCAGCTTAGGGTGGCTAGAAGGGGCGTACGAGCAGTACTTC. As protein: CASSLGWLEGAYEQYF.

Ten or more counts support this clonotype. Written as DNA, the CDR3 is TGTGCCACCAACGGAAGAAACTCCTACGAGCAGTACTTC. It is translated as CATNGRNSYEQYF. This chain connects TRBV6-4 to TRBJ2-7; D not resolved. Looked up from germline, CDR1 is MRHNA and CDR2 is SNTAGT. This CDR3 region has 13 residues. Trimming pared 10 bases from V and 0 bases from J, leaving 13 bases between.

This clonotype was observed a handful of times. The J gene is TRBJ2-6, the V gene TRBV29-1; 10 nucleotides align to TRBD1. Germline values: CDR1 SQVTM, CDR2 ANQGSEA. The ends lost 6 bases at V and 18 bases at J; junction bases unmatched: 23. The CDR3 runs 16 residues. CDR3 sequence (DNA): TGCAGCGTGAACCGGGACAGGGGCTCTGGGGCCAACGCCCGGACTTTC. Translated: CSVNRDRGSGANARTF.

This clonotype was seen at least ten times. The rearrangement joins TRBV5-1 to TRBJ2-5; no clear D gene. Trimming removed 0 bases from V and 5 bases from J, with 8 bases in between. There are 13 residues in the CDR3. Germline V gives CDR1 SGHRS, CDR2 YFSETQ. The CDR3 DNA reads TGCGCCAGCAGCTTGGGCTCCTACGAGACCCAGTACTTC. This codes for CASSLGSYETQYF.

The chain couples TRBV7-9 to TRBJ2-1, with 12 bases aligning to TRBD1. V was clipped by 5 bases and J by 7 bases; unmatched bases: 9. The CDR3 has 16 amino acids. In germline, CDR1 is SEHNR, CDR2 FQNEAQ (reference sequence). The CDR3 bases are TGTGCCAGCAGCCCAAAACCGGGACAGGGGGCGAATGAGCAGTTCTTC. Translation: CASSPKPGQGANEQFF. The variable domain in full, completed from reference TRBV7-9 and TRBJ2-1, reads DTGVSQNPRHKITKRGQNVTFRCDPISEHNRLYWYRQTLGQGPEFLTYFQNEAQLEKSRLLSDRFSAERPKGSFSTLEIQRTEQGDSAMYLCASSPKPGQGANEQFFGPGTRLTVL.